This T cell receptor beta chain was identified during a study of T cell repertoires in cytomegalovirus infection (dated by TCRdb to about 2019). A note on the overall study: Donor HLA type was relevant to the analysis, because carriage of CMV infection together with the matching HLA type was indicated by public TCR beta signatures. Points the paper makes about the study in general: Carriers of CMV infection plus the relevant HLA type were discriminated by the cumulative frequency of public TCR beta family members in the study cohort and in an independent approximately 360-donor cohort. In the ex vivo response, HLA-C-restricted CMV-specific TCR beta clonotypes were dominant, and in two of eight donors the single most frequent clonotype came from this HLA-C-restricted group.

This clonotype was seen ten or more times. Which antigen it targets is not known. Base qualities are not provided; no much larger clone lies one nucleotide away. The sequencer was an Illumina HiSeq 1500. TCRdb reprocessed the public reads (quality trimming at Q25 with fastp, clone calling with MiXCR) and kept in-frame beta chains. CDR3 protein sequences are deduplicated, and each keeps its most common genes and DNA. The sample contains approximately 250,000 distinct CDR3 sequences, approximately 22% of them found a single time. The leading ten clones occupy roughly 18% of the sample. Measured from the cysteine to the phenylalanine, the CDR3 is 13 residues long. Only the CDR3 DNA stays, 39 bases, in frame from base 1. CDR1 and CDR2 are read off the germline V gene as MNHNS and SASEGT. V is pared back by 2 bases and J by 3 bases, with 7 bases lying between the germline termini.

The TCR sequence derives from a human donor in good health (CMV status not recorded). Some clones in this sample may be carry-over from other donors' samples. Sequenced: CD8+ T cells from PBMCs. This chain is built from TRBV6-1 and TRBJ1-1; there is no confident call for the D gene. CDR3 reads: CASSEFTYTEAFF. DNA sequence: TGTGCCAGCAGTGAATTCACCTACACTGAAGCTTTCTTT.